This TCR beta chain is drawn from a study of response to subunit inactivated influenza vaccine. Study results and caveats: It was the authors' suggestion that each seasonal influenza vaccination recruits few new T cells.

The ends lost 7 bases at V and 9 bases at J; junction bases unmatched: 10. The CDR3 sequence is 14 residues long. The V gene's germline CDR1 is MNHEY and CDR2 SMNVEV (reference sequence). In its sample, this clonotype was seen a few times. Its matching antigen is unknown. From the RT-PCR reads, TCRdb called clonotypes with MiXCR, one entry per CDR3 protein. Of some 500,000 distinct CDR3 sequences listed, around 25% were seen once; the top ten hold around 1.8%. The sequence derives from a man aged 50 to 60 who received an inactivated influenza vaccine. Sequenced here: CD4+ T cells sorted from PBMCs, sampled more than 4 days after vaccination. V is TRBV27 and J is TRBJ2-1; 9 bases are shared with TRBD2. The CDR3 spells CASIRLAGSPEQFF. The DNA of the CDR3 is TGTGCCAGCATCCGCCTAGCGGGAAGCCCTGAGCAGTTCTTC.